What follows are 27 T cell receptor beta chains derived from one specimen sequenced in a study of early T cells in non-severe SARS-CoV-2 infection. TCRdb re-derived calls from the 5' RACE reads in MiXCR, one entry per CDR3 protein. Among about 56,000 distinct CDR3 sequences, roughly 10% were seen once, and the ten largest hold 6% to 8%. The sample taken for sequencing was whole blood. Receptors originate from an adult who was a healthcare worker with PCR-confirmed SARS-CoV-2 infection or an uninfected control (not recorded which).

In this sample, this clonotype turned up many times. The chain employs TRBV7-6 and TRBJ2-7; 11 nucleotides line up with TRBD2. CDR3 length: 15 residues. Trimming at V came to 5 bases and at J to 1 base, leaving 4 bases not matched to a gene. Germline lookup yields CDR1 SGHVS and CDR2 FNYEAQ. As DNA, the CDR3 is TGTGCCAGCAGCCTTACTAGCGGGAGTTCCTACGAGCAGTACTTC. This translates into CASSLTSGSSYEQYF.

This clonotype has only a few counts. For the CDR3, the DNA is TGTGCCAGCAGCTTAATCCAGTTCAATGAGCAGTTCTTC. This translates into CASSLIQFNEQFF. This chain joins TRBV7-9 and TRBJ2-1; D gene unclear. Per germline, CDR1 SEHNR and CDR2 FQNEAQ (reference sequence). The V and J ends lost 2 bases and 6 bases respectively, with 8 bases between them. The CDR3 is 13 residues long.

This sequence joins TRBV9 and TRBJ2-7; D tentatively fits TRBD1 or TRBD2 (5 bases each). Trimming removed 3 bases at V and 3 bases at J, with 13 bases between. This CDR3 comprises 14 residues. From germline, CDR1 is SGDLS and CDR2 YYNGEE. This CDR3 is CASSEGPTDYEQYF. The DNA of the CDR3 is TGTGCCAGCAGCGAGGGACCGACAGACTACGAGCAGTACTTC. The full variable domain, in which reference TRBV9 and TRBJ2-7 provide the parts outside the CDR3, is DSGVTQTPKHLITATGQRVTLRCSPRSGDLSVYWYQQSLDQGLQFLIQYYNGEERAKGNILERFSAQQFPDLHSELNLSSLELGDSALYFCASSEGPTDYEQYFGPGTRLTVT.

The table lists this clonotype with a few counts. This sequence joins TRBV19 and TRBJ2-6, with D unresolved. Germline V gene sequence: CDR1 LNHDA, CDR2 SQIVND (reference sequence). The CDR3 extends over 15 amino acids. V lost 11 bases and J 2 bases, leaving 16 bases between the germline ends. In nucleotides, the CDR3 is TGTGCCTCTCACCCCGGGCAGGCTGGGGCCAACGTCCTGACTTTC. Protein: CASHPGQAGANVLTF.

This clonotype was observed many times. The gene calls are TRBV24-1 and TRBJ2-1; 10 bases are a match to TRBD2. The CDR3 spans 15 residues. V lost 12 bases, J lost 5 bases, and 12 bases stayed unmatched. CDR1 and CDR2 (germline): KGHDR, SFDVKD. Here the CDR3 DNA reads TGTGCCGCCGCCTCTAGCGGGAGTATCGACAATGAGCAGTTCTTC. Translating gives CAAASSGSIDNEQFF.

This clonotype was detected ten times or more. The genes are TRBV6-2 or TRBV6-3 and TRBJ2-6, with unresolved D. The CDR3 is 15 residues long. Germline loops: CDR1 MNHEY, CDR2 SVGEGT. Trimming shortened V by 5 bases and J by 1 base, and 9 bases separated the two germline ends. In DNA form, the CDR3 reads TGTGCCAGCAGTGCCAGGTTTTCTGGGGCCAACGTCCTGACTTTC. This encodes CASSARFSGANVLTF.

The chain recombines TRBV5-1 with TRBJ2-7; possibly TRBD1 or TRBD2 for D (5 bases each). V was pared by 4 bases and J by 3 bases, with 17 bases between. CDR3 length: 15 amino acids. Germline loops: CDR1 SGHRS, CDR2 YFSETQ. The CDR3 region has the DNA TGCGCCAGCAGCAACCGGGACCGAGGACACTACGAGCAGTACTTC. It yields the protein CASSNRDRGHYEQYF.

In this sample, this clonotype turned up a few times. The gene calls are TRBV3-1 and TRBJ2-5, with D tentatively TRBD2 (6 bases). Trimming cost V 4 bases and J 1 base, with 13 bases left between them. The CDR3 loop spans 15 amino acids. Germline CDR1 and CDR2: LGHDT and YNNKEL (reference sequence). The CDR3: CASSPSRDFQETQYF. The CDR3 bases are TGTGCCAGCAGCCCCTCAAGGGACTTCCAAGAGACCCAGTACTTC.

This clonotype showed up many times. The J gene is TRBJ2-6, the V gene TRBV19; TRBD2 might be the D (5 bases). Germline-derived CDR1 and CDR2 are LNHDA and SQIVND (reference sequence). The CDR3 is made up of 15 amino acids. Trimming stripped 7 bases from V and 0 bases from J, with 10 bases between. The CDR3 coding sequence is TGTGCCAGTAACGGGAAATCCTCTGGGGCCAACGTCCTGACTTTC. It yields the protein CASNGKSSGANVLTF. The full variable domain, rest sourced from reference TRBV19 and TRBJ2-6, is DGGITQSPKYLFRKEGQNVTLSCEQNLNHDAMYWYRQDPGQGLRLIYYSQIVNDFQKGDIAEGYSVSREKKESFPLTVTSAQKNPTAFYLCASNGKSSGANVLTFGAGSRLTVL.

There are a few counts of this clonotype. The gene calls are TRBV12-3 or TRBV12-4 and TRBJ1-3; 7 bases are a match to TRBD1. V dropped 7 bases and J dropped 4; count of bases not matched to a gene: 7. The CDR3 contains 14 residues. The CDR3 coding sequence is TGTGCCAGCACCCAGGGGGTCCGGGGAAACACCATATATTTT. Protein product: CASTQGVRGNTIYF.

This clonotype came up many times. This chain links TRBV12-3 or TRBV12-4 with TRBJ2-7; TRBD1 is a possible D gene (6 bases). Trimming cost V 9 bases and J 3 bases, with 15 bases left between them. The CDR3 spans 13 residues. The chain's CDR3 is CASKPGANYEQYF. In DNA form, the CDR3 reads TGTGCCAGTAAGCCAGGGGCTAACTACGAGCAGTACTTC.

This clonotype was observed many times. CDR3 residues: CASSYNVESGTDTQYF. As DNA, the CDR3 is TGTGCCAGCAGCTATAACGTTGAGTCTGGCACAGATACGCAGTATTTT. This chain connects TRBV9 to TRBJ2-3; D is unclear. This CDR3 spans 16 amino acids. Trimming shortened V by 4 bases and J by 1 base, and 16 bases separated the two germline ends. Germline CDR1 is SGDLS and CDR2 is YYNGEE.

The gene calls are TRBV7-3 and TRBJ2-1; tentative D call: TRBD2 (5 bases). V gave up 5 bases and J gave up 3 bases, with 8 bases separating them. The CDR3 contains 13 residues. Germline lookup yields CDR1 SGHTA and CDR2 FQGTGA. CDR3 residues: CASSPDYYNEQFF. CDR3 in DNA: TGTGCCAGCAGCCCAGACTACTACAATGAGCAGTTCTTC. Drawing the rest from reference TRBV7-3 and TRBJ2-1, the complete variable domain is GAGVSQTPSNKVTEKGKYVELRCDPISGHTALYWYRQSLGQGPEFLIYFQGTGAADDSGLPNDRFFAVRPEGSVSTLKIQRTERGDSAVYLCASSPDYYNEQFFGPGTRLTVL.

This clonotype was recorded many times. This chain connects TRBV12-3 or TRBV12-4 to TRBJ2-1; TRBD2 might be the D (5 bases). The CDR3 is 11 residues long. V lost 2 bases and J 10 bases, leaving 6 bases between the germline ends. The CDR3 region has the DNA TGTGCCAGCAGTTTACGAGGGGAGCAGTTCTTC. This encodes CASSLRGEQFF.

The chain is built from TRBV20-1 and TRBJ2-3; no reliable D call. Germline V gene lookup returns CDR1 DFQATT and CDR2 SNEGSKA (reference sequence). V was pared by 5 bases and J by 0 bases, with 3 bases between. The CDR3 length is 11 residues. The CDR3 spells CSAYSTDTQYF. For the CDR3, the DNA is TGCAGTGCTTACAGCACAGATACGCAGTATTTT.

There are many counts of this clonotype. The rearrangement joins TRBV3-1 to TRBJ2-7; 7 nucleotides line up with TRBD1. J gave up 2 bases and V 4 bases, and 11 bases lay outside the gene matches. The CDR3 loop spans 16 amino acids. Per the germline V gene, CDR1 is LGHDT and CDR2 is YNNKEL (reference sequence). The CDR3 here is CASSPGTAVLTYEQYF. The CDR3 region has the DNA TGTGCCAGCAGCCCAGGGACAGCCGTATTAACCTACGAGCAGTACTTC.

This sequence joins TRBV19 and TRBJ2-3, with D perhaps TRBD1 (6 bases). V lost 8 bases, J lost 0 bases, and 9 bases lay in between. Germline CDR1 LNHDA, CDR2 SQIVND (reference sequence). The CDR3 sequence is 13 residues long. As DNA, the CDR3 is TGTGCCAGTCGAACAGGGAGCACAGATACGCAGTATTTT. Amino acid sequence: CASRTGSTDTQYF.

This CDR3 is CSVENPLGNSEQFF. As DNA, the CDR3 is TGCAGCGTTGAGAATCCCCTGGGGAATAGTGAGCAGTTCTTC. The V and J genes are TRBV29-1 and TRBJ2-1, with D unresolved. V lost 3 bases and J 9 bases, leaving 18 bases between the germline ends. The CDR3 sequence is 14 residues long. The germline CDR1 and CDR2 sequences are SQVTM and ANQGSEA.

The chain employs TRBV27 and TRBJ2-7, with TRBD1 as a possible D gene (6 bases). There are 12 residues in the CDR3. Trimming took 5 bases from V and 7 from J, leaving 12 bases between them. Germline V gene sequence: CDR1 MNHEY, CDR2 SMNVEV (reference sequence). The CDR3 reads CASSNRAREQYF. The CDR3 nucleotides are TGTGCCAGCAGTAACAGGGCGCGGGAGCAGTACTTC.

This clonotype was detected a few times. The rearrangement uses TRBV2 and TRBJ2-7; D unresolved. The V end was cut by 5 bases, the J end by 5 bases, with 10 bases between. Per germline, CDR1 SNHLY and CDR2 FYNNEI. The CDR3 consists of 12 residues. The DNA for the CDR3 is TGTGCCAGCAGTTCCGGGCTCGACGAGCAGTACTTC. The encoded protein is CASSSGLDEQYF.

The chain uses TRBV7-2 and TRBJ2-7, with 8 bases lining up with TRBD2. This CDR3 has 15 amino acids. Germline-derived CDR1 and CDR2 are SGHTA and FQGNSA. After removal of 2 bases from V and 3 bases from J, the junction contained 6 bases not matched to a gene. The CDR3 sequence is CASSLSTSGLYEQYF. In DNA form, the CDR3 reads TGTGCCAGCAGCTTAAGTACTAGCGGACTCTACGAGCAGTACTTC. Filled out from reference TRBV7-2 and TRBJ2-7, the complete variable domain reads GAGVSQSPSNKVTEKGKDVELRCDPISGHTALYWYRQSLGQGLEFLIYFQGNSAPDKSGLPSDRFSAERTGGSVSTLTIQRTQQEDSAVYLCASSLSTSGLYEQYFGPGTRLTVT.

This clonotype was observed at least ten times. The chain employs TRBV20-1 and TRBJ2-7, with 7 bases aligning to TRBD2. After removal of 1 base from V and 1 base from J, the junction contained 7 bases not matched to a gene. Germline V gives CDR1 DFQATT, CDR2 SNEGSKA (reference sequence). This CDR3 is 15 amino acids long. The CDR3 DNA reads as TGCAGTGCTAGAGGGGCGGACGGGAGGTCCTACGAGCAGTACTTC. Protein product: CSARGADGRSYEQYF.

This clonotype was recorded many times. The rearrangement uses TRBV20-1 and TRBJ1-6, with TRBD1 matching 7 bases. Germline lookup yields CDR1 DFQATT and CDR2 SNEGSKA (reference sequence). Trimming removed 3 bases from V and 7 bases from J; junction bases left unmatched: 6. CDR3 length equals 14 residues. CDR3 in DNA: TGCAGTGCTAGGACAGGGAGTGACAATTCACCCCTCCACTTT. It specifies CSARTGSDNSPLHF.

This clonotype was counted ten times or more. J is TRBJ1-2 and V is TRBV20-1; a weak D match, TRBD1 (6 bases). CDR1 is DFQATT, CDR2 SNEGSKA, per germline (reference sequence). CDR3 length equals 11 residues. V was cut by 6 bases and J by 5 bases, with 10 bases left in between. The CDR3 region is CSARTVYGYTF. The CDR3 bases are TGCAGTGCACGGACAGTTTATGGCTACACCTTC.

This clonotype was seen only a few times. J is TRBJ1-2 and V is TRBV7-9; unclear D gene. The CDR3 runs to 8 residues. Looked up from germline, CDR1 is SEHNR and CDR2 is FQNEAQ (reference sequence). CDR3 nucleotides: TGTGGGGTTGGAGGCTACACCTTC. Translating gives CGVGGYTF.

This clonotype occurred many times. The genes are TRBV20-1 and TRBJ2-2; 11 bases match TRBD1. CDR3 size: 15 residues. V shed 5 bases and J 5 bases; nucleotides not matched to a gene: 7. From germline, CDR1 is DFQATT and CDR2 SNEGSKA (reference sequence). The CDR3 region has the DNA TGCAGTGCTCAGCGGGGGACAGGGGGAACCGGGGAGCTGTTTTTT. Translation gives CSAQRGTGGTGELFF.

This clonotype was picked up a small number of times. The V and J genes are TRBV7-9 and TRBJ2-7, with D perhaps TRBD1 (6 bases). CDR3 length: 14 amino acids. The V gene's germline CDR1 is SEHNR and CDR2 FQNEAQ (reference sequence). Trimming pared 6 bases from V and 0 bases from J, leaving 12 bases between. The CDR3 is CASSLTGSSYEQYF. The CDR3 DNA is TGTGCCAGCAGTTTAACAGGGTCCTCCTACGAGCAGTACTTC.